This T cell receptor (beta chain) was found in a study of blood T cell repertoires in COVID-19. Background on the study: Acute-phase and convalescent COVID-19 samples originated in the United States, Italy and Spain. The cDNA or gDNA used as material had been derived from T cells, B-cell-depleted T cells, or PBMCs.

V was pared by 8 bases and J by 0 bases, with 6 bases of the junction left unmatched. Germline lookup yields CDR1 MNHEY and CDR2 SVGAGI. This CDR3 has 14 residues. Followed over time, Seattle patients had been enrolled while infection was active. This table comes from immunoSEQ multiplex PCR, and its TCRdb copy is limited to in-frame clones, with some not included. Altogether approximately 280,000 clones are present, approximately 88% being singletons, with the ten largest covering around 1.6%. The chain employs TRBV6-5 and TRBJ1-2, with 7 bases fitting TRBD1. This TCR came from a human donor with COVID-19, enrolled during active disease. The donor label of this sample is uncertain. The sample was peripheral blood. For the CDR3, the DNA is TGTGCCAGCTGGGGACAGCCTCCTAACTATGGCTACACCTTC. Protein sequence: CASWGQPPNYGYTF.